These 18 T cell receptor beta chains share one sample of origin, sequenced in a study of blood T cell repertoires in COVID-19. Sequencing was performed with immunoSEQ multiplex PCR; in TCRdb, only in-frame clones are kept and a portion is missing. This repertoire shows hundreds of thousands of clones, under 85% found once; its top ten account for around 1.3%. The material sequenced was peripheral blood. These receptors originate from a woman between 25 and 40 years old with COVID-19, enrolled during active disease.

The chain carries TRBV9 and TRBJ2-7, with 7 positions matching TRBD2. The J segment lost 3 bases and the V segment lost 3 bases, leaving 6 bases of the junction unmatched. The germline V gene encodes CDR1 SGDLS and CDR2 YYNGEE. The CDR3 runs to 14 residues. Here the CDR3 DNA reads TGTGCCAGCAGCGCTGGGGGGGATGGCTACGAGCAGTACTTC. It codes for CASSAGGDGYEQYF.

CDR3 sequence (DNA): TGTGCCAGTAGTATCAGGGAAGGCTACACCTTC. Amino acid sequence: CASSIREGYTF. The chain links TRBV19 to TRBJ1-2, with a tentative D call TRBD1 (5 bases). V lost 3 bases and J lost 8, with 7 bases in between. The CDR3 contains 11 residues. CDR1 and CDR2 from the germline V gene are LNHDA and SQIVND (reference sequence).

The chain employs TRBV7-9 and TRBJ2-7; D might be TRBD1 (5 bases). This CDR3 is built from 17 residues. CDR1 and CDR2 (germline): SEHNR, FQNEAQ (reference sequence). V lost 1 base and J 4 bases, leaving 20 bases between the germline ends. This CDR3 is CASSLGLDGQGTYEQYF. DNA for the CDR3: TGTGCCAGCAGCTTAGGGTTAGACGGCCAGGGAACTTACGAGCAGTACTTC.

This clone was observed once. The chain joins TRBV4-3 to TRBJ2-3; D is possibly TRBD2 (6 bases). Trimming pared 0 bases from V and 4 bases from J, leaving 17 bases between. This CDR3 comprises 17 residues. Germline V gives CDR1 LGHNA, CDR2 YSLEER. The CDR3 sequence: CASSQEGTPGESDTQYF. Written as DNA, the CDR3 is TGCGCCAGCAGCCAAGAAGGCACCCCGGGGGAATCAGATACGCAGTATTTT.

The rearrangement uses TRBV3-1 (or the pseudogene TRBV3-2) and TRBJ1-1; D is possibly TRBD1 (5 bases). The V end was cut by 0 bases, the J end by 7 bases, with 15 bases between. CDR3 length: 15 amino acids. Germline CDR1 and CDR2: LGHDT and YNNKEL (reference sequence). CDR3 DNA: TGTGCCAGCAGCCAAGAAGCGACAGCTCCTGGTGAAGCTTTCTTT. Residues: CASSQEATAPGEAFF.

This clone appeared a single time. The genes are TRBV19 and TRBJ2-7, with D possibly matching TRBD1 (5 bases). In germline, CDR1 is LNHDA, CDR2 SQIVND (reference sequence). Trimming left V 1 base short and J 3 bases short, with 10 bases between. This CDR3 comprises 14 residues. The CDR3: CASSIGQGIYEQYF. CDR3 in DNA: TGTGCCAGTAGTATAGGGCAGGGAATCTACGAGCAGTACTTC.

The chain is built from TRBV5-8 and TRBJ2-7, with 7 bases matching TRBD1. With 6 bases clipped from V and 2 bases from J, the junction kept 2 bases outside the gene matches. CDR1 and CDR2 (germline): SGHTS, YDEGEE. The length of the CDR3 is 12 residues. CDR3 amino acids: CASKGQPYEQYF. DNA for the CDR3: TGTGCCAGCAAGGGACAGCCCTACGAGCAGTACTTC.

This chain joins TRBV5-1 and TRBJ2-1, with D possibly TRBD2 on 6 matching bases. The CDR3 is made up of 16 amino acids. Germline CDR1 and CDR2: SGHRS and YFSETQ. The germline V and J ends were trimmed by 2 bases and 4 bases, with 16 bases remaining between them. CDR3 sequence reads: CASSFFLAEVYNEQFF. In DNA form, the CDR3 reads TGCGCCAGCAGCTTCTTTTTAGCGGAGGTATACAATGAGCAGTTCTTC.

The chain employs TRBV19 and TRBJ2-3; 13 bases align to TRBD2. The CDR3 consists of 18 residues. The V and J ends lost 4 bases and 3 bases, in that order; junction bases with no gene match: 10. From germline, CDR1 is LNHDA and CDR2 SQIVND (reference sequence). The CDR3 sequence is CASSRRRRTSGGTDTQYF. DNA for the CDR3: TGTGCCAGTAGTAGACGAAGACGGACTAGCGGGGGAACAGATACGCAGTATTTT.

This chain links TRBV7-2 with TRBJ1-5, with D possibly TRBD1 on 5 matching bases. Deletions cut 6 bases from V and 6 bases from J, with 15 bases between. CDR3 length equals 14 residues. The germline V gene encodes CDR1 SGHTA and CDR2 FQGNSA. The CDR3 spells CASSFQGYRQPQHF. Here the CDR3 DNA reads TGTGCCAGCAGTTTTCAGGGATACCGTCAGCCCCAGCATTTT.

This clone was picked up one time. The J gene is TRBJ1-2, the V gene TRBV5-6; 7 bases fit TRBD1. The ends lost 0 bases at V and 10 bases at J; junction bases unmatched: 3. This CDR3 has 12 amino acids. Germline V gene data show CDR1 as SGHDT and CDR2 as YYEEEE. The CDR3 nucleotides read TGTGCCAGCAGCTTGGGCAGGGGGACCTACACCTTC. Its protein is CASSLGRGTYTF.

This chain uses TRBV2 with TRBJ1-6; D gene uncertain. Trimming took 2 bases from V and 10 from J, leaving 12 bases between them. This CDR3 region has 14 residues. From germline, CDR1 is SNHLY and CDR2 FYNNEI. The CDR3 sequence: CASSERLTVSPLHF. The CDR3 nucleotides are TGTGCCAGCAGTGAACGGCTTACAGTCTCACCCCTCCACTTT.

This chain connects TRBV5-4 to TRBJ2-6, with 10 bases that match TRBD2. J gave up 1 base and V 4 bases, and 5 bases lay outside the gene matches. This CDR3 comprises 17 residues. Germline assignment: CDR1 SGHNT and CDR2 YYREEE (reference sequence). The CDR3: CASSRSGGASGANVLTF. The CDR3 DNA sequence: TGTGCCAGCAGCAGAAGCGGGGGGGCGTCTGGGGCCAACGTCCTGACTTTC.

This clone has just one count. The V and J genes are TRBV4-1 and TRBJ1-6; no definite D call. CDR3 length: 16 amino acids. Germline-derived CDR1 and CDR2 are MGHRA and YSYEKL. Between the trimmed V and J ends, which lost 2 bases and 1 base, there was a span of 9 bases. CDR3 DNA: TGCGCCAGCAGCCAACAGGCACAATCCTATAATTCACCCCTCCACTTT. Translating gives CASSQQAQSYNSPLHF.

This clone was observed a single time. V usage is TRBV4-3 and J usage is TRBJ2-2, with 9 bases that match TRBD1. CDR1 is LGHNA, CDR2 YSLEER, per germline. V lost 0 bases and J lost 2; bases outside the gene matches: 16. The CDR3 consists of 21 residues. CDR3 region: CASSQDADRGFSGSNTGELFF. CDR3 nucleotide sequence: TGCGCCAGCAGCCAAGATGCGGACAGGGGTTTTAGTGGTTCTAACACCGGGGAGCTGTTTTTT.

The V and J genes are TRBV21-1 and TRBJ1-1; the D call of TRBD1 is as the table states it, not checked on the DNA. TRBV21-1 is listed as a pseudogene. The CDR3 extends over 15 amino acids. The CDR3 DNA sequence: TGTGCCAGCAGCAAAGGCTGGGCTACGAACACTGAAGCTTTCTTT. Encoded protein: CASSKGWATNTEAFF.

The rearrangement links TRBV18 to TRBJ2-5; D is unclear. The CDR3 totals 13 residues. The V gene lost 3 bases and the J gene lost 7 bases, with 12 bases spanning the gap. Germline-derived CDR1 and CDR2 are KGHSH and LQKENI. The CDR3 here is CASSPKSVGTQYF. The DNA for the CDR3 is TGTGCCAGCTCACCGAAGTCCGTCGGGACCCAGTACTTC.

The chain has TRBV19 and TRBJ1-3, with 7 positions matching TRBD1. The CDR3 spans 14 residues. V shed 6 bases, J shed 1 base, and the junction held 3 bases outside the gene matches. Germline V gives CDR1 LNHDA, CDR2 SQIVND (reference sequence). The CDR3 region is CASSSTGSGNTIYF. In DNA, the CDR3 is TGTGCCAGTAGCTCGACAGGGTCTGGAAACACCATATATTTT.